Listed here are 9 T cell receptor beta chains from one sample, sequenced in a study of blood T cell repertoires in COVID-19. Data came from immunoSEQ multiplex PCR; TCRdb stores just in-frame clones and leaves some out. The sample records 300,000 to 400,000 clones, roughly nine tenths being singletons. The sequenced sample consisted of PBMCs or T cells enriched from blood (not recorded which). The receptors stem from a man aged 60 to 75 who had recovered from COVID-19.

V gene TRBV7-9 combines with J gene TRBJ2-3; TRBD2 matches at 7 bases. V shed 5 bases and J 1 base; nucleotides not matched to a gene: 9. CDR3 length equals 16 residues. Germline values: CDR1 SEHNR, CDR2 FQNEAQ (reference sequence). Here the CDR3 reads CASSLPSGERTDTQYF. CDR3 bases: TGTGCCAGCAGCCTTCCCAGCGGGGAACGCACAGATACGCAGTATTTT.

The rearrangement links TRBV7-2 to TRBJ2-7, with 15 bases fitting TRBD2. CDR1 and CDR2 from the germline V gene are SGHTA and FQGNSA. The V and J ends lost 4 bases and 0 bases, in that order; junction bases with no gene match: 7. This CDR3 is built from 18 residues. The chain's CDR3 is CASSSGLAGGLDSYEQYF. The DNA for the CDR3 is TGTGCCAGCAGCTCGGGACTAGCGGGGGGTCTGGACTCCTACGAGCAGTACTTC.

This chain joins TRBV12-3 or TRBV12-4 and TRBJ2-5; D unclear. This CDR3 region has 13 residues. V was clipped by 3 bases and J by 5 bases, with 10 bases between them. The CDR3 is CASSFLIRETQYF. The CDR3 DNA sequence: TGTGCCAGCAGTTTTCTGATTCGGGAGACCCAGTACTTC.

The J gene is TRBJ2-3, the V gene TRBV11-2; D perhaps matches TRBD2 (5 bases). In germline, CDR1 is SGHAT, CDR2 FQNNGV. Trimming removed 5 bases at V and 7 bases at J, with 13 bases between. The CDR3 loop spans 13 amino acids. The CDR3 DNA reads TGTGCCAGCAGCCCGGGATCACGGAATACGCAGTATTTT. Translation gives CASSPGSRNTQYF.

The chain couples TRBV11-2 to TRBJ1-1; D is ambiguous. CDR3 length equals 12 residues. The V gene lost 6 bases and the J gene lost 1 base, with 6 bases spanning the gap. In germline, CDR1 is SGHAT, CDR2 FQNNGV. In DNA, the CDR3 is TGTGCCAGCAGTCCCTGGAACACTGAAGCTTTCTTT. Translated, it gives CASSPWNTEAFF.

This sequence joins TRBV15 and TRBJ1-6; D remains ambiguous. Germline CDR1 LNHNV, CDR2 YYDKDF (reference sequence). This CDR3 region has 14 residues. Trimming pared 0 bases from V and 8 bases from J, leaving 8 bases between. CDR3 nucleotide sequence: TGTGCCACCAGCAGAGACAAGCCCTATTCACCCCTCCACTTT. Its protein product is CATSRDKPYSPLHF.

The chain joins TRBV6-5 to TRBJ2-3; TRBD2 matches at 9 bases. The CDR3 has 15 residues. V shed 7 bases, J shed 4 bases, and the junction held 9 bases outside the gene matches. The germline V gene encodes CDR1 MNHEY and CDR2 SVGAGI. CDR3 sequence (DNA): TGTGCCAGCACTCCCGGGACTAGCAGCCCAGATACGCAGTATTTT. As protein: CASTPGTSSPDTQYF.

This chain connects TRBV7-2 to TRBJ2-1, with D unclear. Looked up from germline, CDR1 is SGHTA and CDR2 is FQGNSA. The germline V and J ends were trimmed by 7 bases and 4 bases, with 5 bases remaining between them. The CDR3 totals 11 residues. The CDR3 region has the DNA TGTGCCAGCACCCTATACAATGAGCAGTTCTTC. Translated: CASTLYNEQFF.

The genes are TRBV7-2 and TRBJ2-7; TRBD2 agrees at 14 bases. The V gene's germline CDR1 is SGHTA and CDR2 FQGNSA. The CDR3 length is 15 residues. The V and J ends lost 3 bases and 6 bases, in that order; junction bases with no gene match: 4. The CDR3 is CASSFVGLAGGEQYF. The CDR3 nucleotides are TGTGCCAGCAGCTTCGTAGGACTAGCGGGGGGCGAGCAGTACTTC.